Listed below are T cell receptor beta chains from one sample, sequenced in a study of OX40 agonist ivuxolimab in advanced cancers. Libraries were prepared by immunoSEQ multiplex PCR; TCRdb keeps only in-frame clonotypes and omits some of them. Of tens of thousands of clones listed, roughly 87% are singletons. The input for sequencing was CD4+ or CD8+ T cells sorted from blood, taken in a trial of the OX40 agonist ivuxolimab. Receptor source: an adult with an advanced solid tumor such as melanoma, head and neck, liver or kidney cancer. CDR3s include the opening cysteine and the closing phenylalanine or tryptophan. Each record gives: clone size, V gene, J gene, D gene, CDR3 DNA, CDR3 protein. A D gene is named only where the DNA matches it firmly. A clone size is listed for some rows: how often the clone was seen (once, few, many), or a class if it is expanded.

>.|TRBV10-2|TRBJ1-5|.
TGCGCCAGCAGGTTGGAGGGCAATCAGCCCCAGCATTTT
CASRLEGNQPQHF
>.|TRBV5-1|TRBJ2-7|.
TGCGCCAGCAGCTTGACGGGATCAGGATTTGGCTCCTACGAGCAGTACTTC
CASSLTGSGFGSYEQYF
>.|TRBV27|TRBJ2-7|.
TGTGCCAGCAGTTTACTCCCAGGAGTGACCTACGAGCAGTACTTC
CASSLLPGVTYEQYF
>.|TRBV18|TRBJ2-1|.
TGTGCCAGCTCAACGGGGGCCCCAGGGACCGACAATGAGCAGTTCTTC
CASSTGAPGTDNEQFF
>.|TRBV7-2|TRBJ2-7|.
TGTGCCAGCAGCTTAGCGAAGGAGTACGAGCAGTACTTC
CASSLAKEYEQYF
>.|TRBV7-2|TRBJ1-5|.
TGTGCCAGCAGCTTAGACGGGCCCGGGCCCCAGCATTTT
CASSLDGPGPQHF
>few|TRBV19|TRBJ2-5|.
TGTGCCAGTAGTACAAGCCTGGGCCTCGGCACCCAGTACTTC
CASSTSLGLGTQYF
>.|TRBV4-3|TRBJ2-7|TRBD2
TGCGCCAGCAGCCAAAATAGCGGGAGAACGAACGAGCAGTACTTC
CASSQNSGRTNEQYF
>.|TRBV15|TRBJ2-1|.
TGTGCCACCAGCAGAGATCCCCTGTGGGGAGAAAGCTCCTACAATGAGCAGTTCTTC
CATSRDPLWGESSYNEQFF
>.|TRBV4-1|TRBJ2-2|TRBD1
TGCGCCAGCAGCCAAGATAGGGGGCTGACCGGGGAGCTGTTTTTT
CASSQDRGLTGELFF
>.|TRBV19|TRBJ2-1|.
TGTGCCAGTAGTATCGGGTCCGCCTCCTACAATGAGCAGTTCTTC
CASSIGSASYNEQFF
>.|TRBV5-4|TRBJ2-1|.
TGTGCCAGCAGCTTCCCGCAACAGAACAATGAGCAGTTCTTC
CASSFPQQNNEQFF
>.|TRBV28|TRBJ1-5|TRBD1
TGTGCCAGCAACATTATCGGGACAGCAAAGTGGGCCCAGCATTTT
CASNIIGTAKWAQHF
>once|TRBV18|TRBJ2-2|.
TGTGCCAGCTCACCACCTACCACCGGGGAGCTGTTTTTT
CASSPPTTGELFF
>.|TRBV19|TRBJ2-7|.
TGTGCCAGTAGTATAGTTTGGGGTTATGCCGAGCAGTACTTC
CASSIVWGYAEQYF
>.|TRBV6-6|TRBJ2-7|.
TGTGCCAGCAGCCCCCAGTACGAGCAGTACTTC
CASSPQYEQYF
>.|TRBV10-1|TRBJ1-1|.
TGCGCCACCGCCAAGACGAGGACGGGGACTGAAGCTTTCTTT
CATAKTRTGTEAFF
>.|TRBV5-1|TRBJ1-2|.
TGCGCCAGCTCCCCCGGTGGTTTTTCTCAGGGAGGCTACACCTTC
CASSPGGFSQGGYTF
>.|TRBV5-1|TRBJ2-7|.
TGCGCCAGCAGCCCGGGACACACGAACTCCTACGAGCAGTACTTC
CASSPGHTNSYEQYF
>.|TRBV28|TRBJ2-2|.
TGTGCCAGCAGCACCTCGGGGAACACCGGGGAGCTGTTTTTT
CASSTSGNTGELFF
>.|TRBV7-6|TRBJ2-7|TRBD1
TGTGCCAGCAGCCCCGGGACAGGGACGTATTACGAGCAGTACTTC
CASSPGTGTYYEQYF
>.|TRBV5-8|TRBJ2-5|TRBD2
TGTGCCAGCAGCCCCAGCGGGATGTACCAAGAGACCCAGTACTTC
CASSPSGMYQETQYF
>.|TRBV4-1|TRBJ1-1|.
TGCGCCAGCAGCCAAGATCTATTGGGGGCGGCGAACACTGAAGCTTTCTTT
CASSQDLLGAANTEAFF
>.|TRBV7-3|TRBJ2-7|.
TGTGCCAGCAGCCCCGGCGGGCAGAACTACGAGCAGTACTTC
CASSPGGQNYEQYF
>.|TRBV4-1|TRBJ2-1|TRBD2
TGCGCCAGCAGCCAAACGGCGGGACTAGCGGGAGTAGTTGGGGGCGATGAGCAGTTCTTC
CASSQTAGLAGVVGGDEQFF
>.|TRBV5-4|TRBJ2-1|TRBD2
TGTGCCAGCAGCTTGTGGCTAGCGGGGCAAGATGAGCAGTTCTTC
CASSLWLAGQDEQFF
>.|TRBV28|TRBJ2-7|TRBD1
TGTGCCAGCAGTCGTTTTGTACAGGGGTCCGAGCAGTACTTC
CASSRFVQGSEQYF
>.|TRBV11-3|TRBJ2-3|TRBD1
TGTGCCAGCAGCTTGACGCAGGGGGCCGATACGCAGTATTTT
CASSLTQGADTQYF
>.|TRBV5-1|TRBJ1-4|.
TGCGCCAGCAGCTTGGCGGCCACCAATGAAAAACTGTTTTTT
CASSLAATNEKLFF
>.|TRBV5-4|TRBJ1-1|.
TGTGCCAGCAGCCCCGGCGGACTCCAGAACACTGAAGCTTTCTTT
CASSPGGLQNTEAFF
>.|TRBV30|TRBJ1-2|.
TGTGCCTGGAGTGTACTACTTGACGATGGCTACACCTTC
CAWSVLLDDGYTF
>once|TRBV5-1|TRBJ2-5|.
TGCGCCAGCAGCTTTAACGGACAAGAGACCCAGTACTTC
CASSFNGQETQYF
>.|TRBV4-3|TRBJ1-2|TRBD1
TGCGCCAGCAGCCAGGGGGACAGGGTTATTCATGGCTACACCTTC
CASSQGDRVIHGYTF
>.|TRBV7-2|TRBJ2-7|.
TGTGCCAGCAGCTATTCGCGGGTTCTTTCCTACGAGCAGTACTTC
CASSYSRVLSYEQYF
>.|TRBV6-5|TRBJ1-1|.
TGTGCCAGCGCCAGGACGGATAACACTGAAGCTTTCTTT
CASARTDNTEAFF
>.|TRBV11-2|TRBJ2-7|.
TGTGCCAGCAGCCGGCAAGGTAGCTTCTACGAGCAGTACTTC
CASSRQGSFYEQYF
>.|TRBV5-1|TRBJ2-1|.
TGCGCCAGCAGCTTGGACGGGGGAGCGTCCTACAATGAGCAGTTCTTC
CASSLDGGASYNEQFF
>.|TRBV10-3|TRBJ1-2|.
TGTGCCACCAATGGGGGGGGCGACTATGGCTACACCTTC
CATNGGGDYGYTF
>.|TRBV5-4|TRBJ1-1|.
TGTGCCAGCAGCCGCCCCGCGGCTGGAGGGGGTAGGCTTGACACTGAAGCTTTCTTT
CASSRPAAGGGRLDTEAFF
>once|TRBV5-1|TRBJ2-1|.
TGCGCCAGCAGCCGGATAAGTAGCTCCTACAATGAGCAGTTCTTC
CASSRISSSYNEQFF
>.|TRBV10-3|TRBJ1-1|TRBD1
TGTGCCATCAACGGACAGGAGAACACTGAAGCTTTCTTT
CAINGQENTEAFF
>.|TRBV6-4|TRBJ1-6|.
TGTGCCAGCAGGTTGGGGCCAGAAAATTCACCCCTCCACTTT
CASRLGPENSPLHF
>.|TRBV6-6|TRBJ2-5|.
TGTGCCAGCAGTCGGGACTCCGCAGGGGAGACCCAGTACTTC
CASSRDSAGETQYF
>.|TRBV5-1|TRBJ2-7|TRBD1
TGCGCCAGCAGCTCGGACAGGGAGGTGAGTGAGCAGTACTTC
CASSSDREVSEQYF